The 26 T cell receptor beta chains below were found in one sample sequenced in a study of CDR3 diversity in severe acne. MiXCR, applied by TCRdb to the PCR reads, yields one record per CDR3 protein. The sample includes some 84,000 distinct CDR3 sequences, approximately 52% of them seen just once. The source material was blood. Receptors originate from a male donor in good health, serving as a control.

This clonotype was counted between two and nine times. The chain couples TRBV7-9 to TRBJ1-1; 7 nucleotides align to TRBD1. V gave up 6 bases and J gave up 9 bases; unmatched junction bases: 10. Per the germline V gene, CDR1 is SEHNR and CDR2 is FQNEAQ (reference sequence). This CDR3 contains 13 residues. The CDR3, as DNA: TGTGCCAGCAGTTTCCGGGACAGTACTAAAGCTTTCTTT. This sequence encodes CASSFRDSTKAFF.

This clonotype has a single count. The V and J genes are TRBV25-1 and TRBJ2-7, with D maybe TRBD1 (9 bases). Trimming shortened V by 5 bases and J by 6 bases, and 23 bases separated the two germline ends. CDR3 length: 16 residues. Germline assignment: CDR1 MGHDK and CDR2 SYGVNS. As DNA, the CDR3 is TGTGCCAGCAGTTCATCGGGGGGGACAGGGAATCTCGAGCAGTACTTC. This sequence encodes CASSSSGGTGNLEQYF.

This clonotype has at least ten counts. The V and J genes are TRBV6-5 and TRBJ2-5; the D gene is possibly TRBD2 (7 bases). CDR1 and CDR2 (germline): MNHEY, SVGAGI. The CDR3 spans 15 residues. The germline V and J ends were trimmed by 8 bases and 5 bases, with 21 bases remaining between them. The DNA for the CDR3 is TGTGCCAGCCGACGTCCGGGGGCGGGGGTGGAGACCCAGTACTTC. This sequence encodes CASRRPGAGVETQYF.

This clonotype was detected many times. The chain couples TRBV29-1 to TRBJ1-5; 7 nucleotides align to TRBD1. CDR3 length: 12 residues. From germline, CDR1 is SQVTM and CDR2 ANQGSEA. Trimming cost V 6 bases and J 3 bases; bases outside gene matches: 2. The chain's CDR3 is CSVGQVNQPQHF. CDR3 nucleotide sequence: TGCAGCGTCGGACAGGTCAATCAGCCCCAGCATTTT. Variable domain in full (rest from reference TRBV29-1 and TRBJ1-5): SAVISQKPSRDICQRGTSLTIQCQVDSQVTMMFWYRQQPGQSLTLIATANQGSEATYESGFVIDKFPISRPNLTFSTLTVSNMSPEDSSIYLCSVGQVNQPQHFGDGTRLSIL.

This clonotype has only one observation. The chain carries TRBV20-1 and TRBJ2-7; 10 positions agree with TRBD1. The germline V gene encodes CDR1 DFQATT and CDR2 SNEGSKA (reference sequence). The CDR3 is 18 amino acids. V gave up 3 bases and J gave up 2 bases; unmatched junction bases: 16. CDR3 protein: CSARGTGDIIKLTYEQYF. The CDR3 bases are TGCAGTGCTAGGGGGACAGGGGATATCATTAAACTTACCTACGAGCAGTACTTC.

About this clonotype: The junction does not match germline at one end; this may be a read error. The chain joins TRBV5-4 to TRBJ1-2; D uncertain. Germline loops: CDR1 SGHNT, CDR2 YYREEE (reference sequence). The CDR3 contains 13 residues. The DNA of the CDR3 is TGTGCCAGCAGCGATCCACCTAACTATGGCCACACCTTC. Amino acid sequence: CASSDPPNYGHTF.

This clonotype was seen more than once but under ten times. The J gene is TRBJ1-2, the V gene TRBV29-1; D perhaps matches TRBD1 (6 bases). The CDR3 consists of 11 residues. Germline V gives CDR1 SQVTM, CDR2 ANQGSEA. The CDR3 DNA follows: TGCGGGGGGGCAGCGGGGTATGGCTACACCTTC. Amino acid sequence: CGGAAGYGYTF.

This rearrangement joins TRBV2 to TRBJ2-7; 9 bases are shared with TRBD2. The J segment lost 2 bases and the V segment lost 6 bases, leaving 2 bases of the junction unmatched. CDR1 is SNHLY and CDR2 is FYNNEI in the germline V gene. The CDR3 loop spans 13 amino acids. CDR3 coding DNA: TGTGCCAGCAGGGGCGGGAGGGCCTACGAGCAGTACTTC. Translating gives CASRGGRAYEQYF.

On this clonotype: One base away lies a much larger clone, so this may be a sequencing read error. V gene TRBV2 combines with J gene TRBJ1-5; 7 bases agree with TRBD1. This CDR3 is 13 amino acids long. CDR1 is SNHLY and CDR2 is FYNNEI in the germline V gene. DNA for the CDR3: TGTGCCAGCAAACAGGGACAGTCTCAGCCCCGGCATTTT. This codes for CASKQGQSQPRHF.

This clonotype has just one count. The chain links TRBV11-3 to TRBJ1-1; D is unclear. Trimming shortened V by 5 bases and J by 5 bases, and 12 bases separated the two germline ends. Germline V CDR1 and CDR2: SGHNT, YENEEA. The CDR3 has 13 amino acids. The DNA of the CDR3 is TGTGCCAGCAGCCTACTGGCGGGGACTGAAGCTTTCTTT. Protein: CASSLLAGTEAFF.

The V and J genes are TRBV25-1 and TRBJ2-3; no definite D call. With 3 bases removed from V and 3 bases from J, the gap between germline ends came to 7 bases. Germline V gene data show CDR1 as MGHDK and CDR2 as SYGVNS. The CDR3 consists of 13 residues. The CDR3 DNA sequence: TGTGCCAGCAGTGAGACGCAAACAGATACGCAGTATTTT. As protein: CASSETQTDTQYF.

As to this clonotype: A much larger clone sits a single nucleotide away, making a read error possible. V and J are TRBV19 and TRBJ2-7; 13 bases agree with TRBD2. The germline V gene has CDR1 LNHDA and CDR2 SQIVND (reference sequence). This CDR3 is 16 amino acids long. For the CDR3, the DNA is TGTGCCAGCAGTGAAGGACTAGCGGGAGTTTCTGACGAGCGGTACTTC. This gives the protein CASSEGLAGVSDERYF.

This clonotype was counted once. V usage is TRBV4-1 and J usage is TRBJ2-7; TRBD2 aligns across 9 bases. The CDR3 runs to 16 residues. J gave up 0 bases and V 1 base, and 4 bases lay outside the gene matches. CDR1 and CDR2 from the germline V gene are MGHRA and YSYEKL. DNA for the CDR3: TGCGCCAGCAGCCAAGGTAAAGCGGGGGGCTCCTACGAGCAGTACTTC. Translation gives CASSQGKAGGSYEQYF.

Worth noting for this clonotype: Relative to the germline gene, one junction end is altered; a read error may explain this. The V gene is TRBV9, the J gene TRBJ2-3; possibly TRBD2 for D (8 bases). The germline V gene encodes CDR1 SGDLS and CDR2 YYNGEE. The CDR3 extends over 15 amino acids. The CDR3, as DNA: TGCGCCAGCAGCTTAGCGGGACAGTCCACAGATACGCAGTATTTT. Encoded protein: CASSLAGQSTDTQYF.

This clonotype was seen a handful of times. This chain connects TRBV10-3 to TRBJ1-1, with TRBD1 matching over 7 bases. J gave up 1 base and V 5 bases, and 4 bases lay outside the gene matches. The V gene's germline CDR1 is ENHRY and CDR2 SYGVKD. The CDR3 has 14 amino acids. CDR3 sequence (DNA): TGTGCCATCAGTCAGGCAGGGGGGAACACTGAAGCTTTCTTT. Protein: CAISQAGGNTEAFF.

In its sample, this clonotype was seen a few times. The chain combines TRBV19 with TRBJ1-1; D gene unclear. Germline lookup yields CDR1 LNHDA and CDR2 SQIVND (reference sequence). The CDR3 has 12 amino acids. The V gene lost 3 bases and the J gene lost 3 bases, with 5 bases spanning the gap. This CDR3 reads CASSIGYTEAFF. CDR3 DNA: TGTGCCAGTAGTATCGGTTACACTGAAGCTTTCTTT.

The J gene is TRBJ1-2, the V gene TRBV10-2; D ambiguous. The V gene lost 4 bases and the J gene lost 5 bases, with 29 bases spanning the gap. The CDR3 has 19 amino acids. The germline CDR1 and CDR2 sequences are WSHSY and SAAADI. CDR3 DNA: TGCGCCAGCAGTGGGATGGCAGGCCAAAGCCAACAACTTACATATGGCTACACCTTC. Amino acids: CASSGMAGQSQQLTYGYTF.

This clonotype was seen only once. This rearrangement joins TRBV6-6 to TRBJ1-1; a weak D match, TRBD1 (5 bases). Germline CDR1 MNHNY, CDR2 SVGAGI (reference sequence). The V and J ends lost 6 bases and 3 bases respectively, with 26 bases between them. The CDR3 extends over 18 amino acids. In nucleotides, the CDR3 is TGTGCCAGCAGCCAGGCCCTGCTTAATACAGGAGGCTACACTGAAGCTTTCTTT. As protein: CASSQALLNTGGYTEAFF.

This rearrangement joins TRBV3-1 to TRBJ1-6; D unclear. CDR3 length equals 15 residues. From germline, CDR1 is LGHDT and CDR2 YNNKEL (reference sequence). Trimming removed 1 base from V and 7 bases from J, with 11 bases in between. The CDR3 nucleotides read TGTGCCAGCAGCCAAGGGACCCGTGGGAATTCACCCCTCCACTTT. Its translation: CASSQGTRGNSPLHF. Supplemented by reference TRBV3-1 and TRBJ1-6, the full variable domain reads DTAVSQTPKYLVTQMGNDKSIKCEQNLGHDTMYWYKQDSKKFLKIMFSYNNKELIINETVPNRFSPKSPDKAHLNLHINSLELGDSAVYFCASSQGTRGNSPLHFGNGTRLTVT.

The sample holds many counts of this clonotype. This chain connects TRBV5-8 to TRBJ2-3, with D hard to call. Germline CDR1 reads SGHTS; CDR2 reads YDEGEE. The CDR3 sequence is 12 residues long. V lost 4 bases and J lost 7, with 10 bases in between. The CDR3 nucleotides read TGTGCCAGCAGCCCGAGTGGGTATACGCAGTATTTT. As protein: CASSPSGYTQYF.

This clonotype has only a few counts. This may arise from a read error, as a much more abundant clone is one base away. The J gene is TRBJ2-3, the V gene TRBV6-5; a weak D match, TRBD2 (5 bases). The V end was cut by 7 bases, the J end by 2 bases, with 10 bases between. Germline CDR1 and CDR2: MNHEY and SVGAGI. CDR3 length: 13 residues. CDR3 protein: CASTSGFTDTQYF. In DNA, the CDR3 is TGTGCCAGCACCAGCGGATTCACAGATACGCAGTATTTT.

The J gene is TRBJ2-1, the V gene TRBV6-1; a weak D match, TRBD1 (5 bases). V dropped 4 bases and J dropped 0 bases, with 10 bases sitting between them. The CDR3 is made up of 15 amino acids. CDR1 is MNHNS, CDR2 SASEGT, per germline. Here the CDR3 reads CASSGGLSSYNEQFF. CDR3 in DNA: TGTGCCAGCAGTGGGGGCTTGAGCTCCTACAATGAGCAGTTCTTC.

Regarding this clonotype: A read error may account for a junction end that differs from germline. The CDR3 spells CTTSVRTGVNEKLFF. CDR3 nucleotides: TGTACCACCAGTGTCCGGACAGGGGTTAATGAAAAACTGTTTTTT. This chain links TRBV24-1 with TRBJ1-4; 9 bases match TRBD1. This CDR3 is 15 amino acids long. CDR1 is KGHDR, CDR2 SFDVKD, per germline.

This clonotype has ten or more counts. CDR3 bases: TGTGCCAGCAGCTTAGTATACTACTTCGCGAACACCGGGGAGCTGTTTTTT. Amino acids: CASSLVYYFANTGELFF. The chain employs TRBV11-2 and TRBJ2-2; no clear D gene. The germline CDR1 and CDR2 sequences are SGHAT and FQNNGV. V shed 1 base and J shed 0 bases, with 12 bases lying between them. This CDR3 has 17 amino acids.

V gene TRBV25-1 combines with J gene TRBJ1-5; possibly TRBD1 for D (6 bases). The CDR3 sequence is 15 residues long. Trimming cost V 6 bases and J 4 bases, with 16 bases left between them. The germline V gene encodes CDR1 MGHDK and CDR2 SYGVNS. In DNA form, the CDR3 reads TGTGCCAGCAGCTCTAAGGACAGCCGAAATCAGCCCCAGCATTTT. Translated, it gives CASSSKDSRNQPQHF.

In its sample, this clonotype was seen a few times. The J gene is TRBJ1-1, the V gene TRBV19; possible D gene TRBD1, 5 bases. V dropped 9 bases and J dropped 1 base, with 12 bases sitting between them. The CDR3 has 13 residues. The germline CDR1 and CDR2 sequences are LNHDA and SQIVND (reference sequence). CDR3 coding DNA: TGTGCCAGCTACAGGTTTCCGAACACTGAAGCTTTCTTT. Protein sequence: CASYRFPNTEAFF. The whole variable domain, filled in from reference TRBV19 and TRBJ1-1, reads DGGITQSPKYLFRKEGQNVTLSCEQNLNHDAMYWYRQDPGQGLRLIYYSQIVNDFQKGDIAEGYSVSREKKESFPLTVTSAQKNPTAFYLCASYRFPNTEAFFGQGTRLTVV.